The 15 T cell receptor beta chains below come from one sample, sequenced in a study of identical twins. TCRdb ran MiXCR on the 5' RACE reads and lists one entry per CDR3 protein. The sample lists hundreds of thousands of distinct CDR3 sequences, roughly 8.6% seen once, with 2% to 2.5% in the top ten. The data were also submitted as part of a second study, on yellow fever vaccine responses in identical twins.

Sequencing was performed on memory (CD45RO+) T cells sorted from blood. These TCRs come from a young woman in good health.

This clonotype was seen more than once but under ten times. CDR3 in amino acids: CASSIDRFQETQYF. DNA for the CDR3: TGTGCCAGCAGCATTGACAGGTTCCAAGAGACCCAGTACTTC. The rearrangement joins TRBV7-2 to TRBJ2-5; D may be TRBD1 (6 bases). Germline CDR1 SGHTA, CDR2 FQGNSA. With 5 bases removed from V and 1 base from J, the gap between germline ends came to 11 bases. The CDR3 is made up of 14 amino acids. The variable domain in full, completed from reference TRBV7-2 and TRBJ2-5, reads GAGVSQSPSNKVTEKGKDVELRCDPISGHTALYWYRQSLGQGLEFLIYFQGNSAPDKSGLPSDRFSAERTGGSVSTLTIQRTQQEDSAVYLCASSIDRFQETQYFGPGTRLLVL.

This clonotype was counted only a few times. This chain uses TRBV6-2 or TRBV6-3 with TRBJ2-2, with D hard to call. The CDR3 is 14 residues long. The germline V and J ends were trimmed by 7 bases and 2 bases, with 11 bases remaining between them. Germline CDR1 is MNHEY and CDR2 is SVGEGT. CDR3: CASMGAANTGELFF. The CDR3, as DNA: TGTGCCAGCATGGGCGCAGCCAACACCGGGGAGCTGTTTTTT.

This clonotype was detected a few times. This chain connects TRBV5-6 to TRBJ2-7; a weak D match, TRBD1 (5 bases). In germline, CDR1 is SGHDT, CDR2 YYEEEE. This CDR3 contains 14 residues. Trimming removed 0 bases from V and 4 bases from J, with 11 bases in between. This CDR3 reads CASSLEGFGYEQYF. The CDR3 DNA reads as TGTGCCAGCAGCTTGGAGGGGTTTGGTTACGAGCAGTACTTC. Variable domain in full (rest from reference TRBV5-6 and TRBJ2-7): DAGVTQSPTHLIKTRGQQVTLRCSPKSGHDTVSWYQQALGQGPQFIFQYYEEEERQRGNFPDRFSGHQFPNYSSELNVNALLLGDSALYLCASSLEGFGYEQYFGPGTRLTVT.

This clonotype occurred many times. The V and J genes are TRBV24-1 and TRBJ2-1; D not certain. Per germline, CDR1 KGHDR and CDR2 SFDVKD. The CDR3 has 14 residues. V gave up 0 bases and J gave up 7 bases, with 9 bases separating them. Here the CDR3 DNA reads TGTGCCACCAGTGATTTGGGAGACTTTAATGAGCAGTTCTTC. Amino acids: CATSDLGDFNEQFF.

The V call is TRBV25-1, the J call TRBJ1-4; no clear D. V lost 5 bases to trimming and J lost 6 bases, with 16 bases between them. The CDR3 is made up of 15 amino acids. In germline, CDR1 is MGHDK, CDR2 SYGVNS. In DNA form, the CDR3 reads TGTGCCAGCAGTAGCCGTTCGGACCCCCATGAAAAACTGTTTTTT. Translation: CASSSRSDPHEKLFF.

This clonotype was detected only a few times. This chain uses TRBV10-1 with TRBJ2-1; D might be TRBD1 or TRBD2, each matching 6 bases. The CDR3 contains 16 residues. From germline, CDR1 is WNHNN and CDR2 SYGVQD (reference sequence). Trimming shortened V by 1 base and J by 0 bases, and 10 bases separated the two germline ends. In nucleotides, the CDR3 is TGCGCCAGCAGTGAGTGGGGGGCGAGCTCCTACAATGAGCAGTTCTTC. It yields the protein CASSEWGASSYNEQFF.

There are many counts of this clonotype. The genes are TRBV5-4 and TRBJ2-5, with 8 positions matching TRBD2. CDR3 length: 16 residues. V trimming: 0 bases; J trimming: 5 bases; junction bases outside the gene matches: 9. The germline V gene encodes CDR1 SGHNT and CDR2 YYREEE (reference sequence). CDR3 nucleotides: TGTGCCAGCAGCTTGGATTCAGCGGGAGTCGGGGAGACCCAGTACTTC. Translation: CASSLDSAGVGETQYF.

The J gene is TRBJ2-1, the V gene TRBV20-1, with D hard to call. V was shortened by 3 bases and J by 6 bases, with 12 bases between the two germline ends. This CDR3 contains 13 residues. CDR1 is DFQATT and CDR2 is SNEGSKA in the germline V gene (reference sequence). The DNA of the CDR3 is TGCAGTGCTAGTTCTGCTGGTTCCAATGAGCAGTTCTTC. It is translated as CSASSAGSNEQFF.

The rearrangement joins TRBV12-3 or TRBV12-4 to TRBJ2-1; the D is unclear. V lost 8 bases to trimming and J lost 9 bases, with 14 bases between them. The CDR3 length is 12 residues. The DNA of the CDR3 is TGTGCCAGCGGTCCACATATGGGTGAGCAGTTCTTC. This gives the protein CASGPHMGEQFF.

The V and J genes are TRBV20-1 and TRBJ1-2; D gene unclear. Trimming took 0 bases from V and 1 from J, leaving 9 bases between them. Germline CDR1 DFQATT, CDR2 SNEGSKA (reference sequence). The CDR3 has 14 residues. CDR3 region: CSARDLTYNYGYTF. The CDR3 DNA is TGCAGTGCTAGAGATCTAACCTATAACTATGGCTACACCTTC.

This clonotype appeared a few times. CDR3 sequence reads: CASSGDPEETQYF. In nucleotides, the CDR3 is TGTGCCAGCAGTGGGGACCCCGAAGAGACCCAGTACTTC. The V call is TRBV25-1, the J call TRBJ2-5; either TRBD1 or TRBD2 may supply D (5 bases each). V lost 4 bases and J lost 3, with 9 bases in between. This CDR3 spans 13 amino acids. The germline V gene has CDR1 MGHDK and CDR2 SYGVNS.

This clonotype was recorded at least ten times. This sequence joins TRBV5-5 and TRBJ2-7, with TRBD2 identical over 9 bases. CDR3 length equals 15 residues. Germline loops: CDR1 SGHKS, CDR2 YYEKEE (reference sequence). The ends lost 2 bases at V and 2 bases at J; junction bases unmatched: 5. CDR3 residues: CASSFVPSGTYEQYF. CDR3 nucleotide sequence: TGTGCCAGCAGCTTCGTGCCTAGCGGGACCTACGAGCAGTACTTC.

This clonotype was observed a few times. The chain uses TRBV7-6 and TRBJ2-1, with a tentative D call TRBD2 (6 bases). The germline V gene has CDR1 SGHVS and CDR2 FNYEAQ. The CDR3 length is 14 residues. Trimming removed 3 bases at V and 8 bases at J, with 14 bases between. CDR3 nucleotides: TGTGCCAGCAGCTTTGACCGGGACTTCGATGAGCAGTTCTTC. Translating gives CASSFDRDFDEQFF.

In its sample, this clonotype was seen a few times. J is TRBJ2-7 and V is TRBV6-1; 10 bases match TRBD1. Losses at the gene ends were 6 bases for V and 4 bases for J; bases not matched to a gene: 9. This CDR3 spans 15 amino acids. The germline gives CDR1 MNHNS, CDR2 SASEGT. The CDR3, as DNA: TGTGCCAGCAGGACCTCGACAGGGGGCTATTACGAGCAGTACTTC. This sequence encodes CASRTSTGGYYEQYF.

V and J are TRBV25-1 and TRBJ2-7; 8 nucleotides agree with TRBD1. The ends lost 2 bases at V and 0 bases at J; junction bases unmatched: 3. Germline CDR1 MGHDK, CDR2 SYGVNS. CDR3 size: 15 residues. The CDR3 loop is CASSEPGQGSYEQYF. DNA for the CDR3: TGTGCCAGCAGTGAACCCGGACAGGGCTCCTACGAGCAGTACTTC.